Below, 25 T cell receptor beta chains from the same sample are listed, as sequenced in a study of T cells after yellow fever vaccination. TCRdb reanalysed the 5' RACE reads using MiXCR and keeps one entry per CDR3 protein. The sample consists of approximately 85,000 distinct CDR3 sequences, roughly 14% of them appearing once. The sample consisted of CD8+ T cells not binding an NS4B(214-222) dextramer, sorted from PBMCs, taken roughly 20 days after the first yellow fever vaccination. The receptors were sampled from a man aged 18-30 years who received the YFV17D yellow fever vaccine.

This clonotype was counted a few times. This chain connects TRBV7-8 to TRBJ1-5; TRBD1 matches 8 bases. The CDR3 contains 16 residues. Per germline, CDR1 SGHVS and CDR2 FQNEAQ. V shed 3 bases and J 1 base; nucleotides not matched to a gene: 5. CDR3 region: CASSFTGGGSNQPQHF. The CDR3 DNA reads TGTGCCAGCAGCTTCACAGGGGGGGGGAGCAATCAGCCCCAGCATTTT.

The chain has TRBV4-1 and TRBJ1-6; D gene ambiguous. The germline gives CDR1 MGHRA, CDR2 YSYEKL. There are 17 residues in the CDR3. Trimming shortened V by 4 bases and J by 9 bases, and 22 bases separated the two germline ends. CDR3 sequence (DNA): TGCGCCAGCAGCCGCCTTGTAACGACTGCTGTCGGTTCACCCCTCCACTTT. It specifies CASSRLVTTAVGSPLHF.

The J gene is TRBJ2-3, the V gene TRBV6-2 or TRBV6-3; tentatively, D is TRBD2 (6 bases). V lost 4 bases and J 2 bases, leaving 19 bases between the germline ends. Germline CDR1 and CDR2: MNHEY and SVGEGT. This CDR3 comprises 17 residues. CDR3 DNA: TGTGCCAGCAGTTTAATCCCGGGCGCTAGCGACACAGATACGCAGTATTTT. Translation gives CASSLIPGASDTDTQYF.

This clonotype was observed a handful of times. V usage is TRBV20-1 and J usage is TRBJ2-3, with 9 nucleotides matching TRBD2. The V segment lost 6 bases and the J segment 7 bases; nucleotides outside the gene matches: 17. Germline CDR1 and CDR2: DFQATT and SNEGSKA (reference sequence). The CDR3 totals 16 residues. The CDR3 is CSATPGIQRGANTQYF. The DNA for the CDR3 is TGCAGTGCAACCCCGGGGATCCAGCGGGGGGCAAATACGCAGTATTTT.

This clonotype has only a few counts. The rearrangement joins TRBV12-3 or TRBV12-4 to TRBJ2-1; no clear D. The CDR3 covers 14 residues. The ends were cut back, 5 bases at V and 2 bases at J, with 10 bases in the middle. CDR3 nucleotide sequence: TGTGCCAGCAGTGTTGGATCCCCCTACAATGAGCAGTTCTTC. It is translated as CASSVGSPYNEQFF.

This chain uses TRBV4-1 with TRBJ1-2, with D unclear. CDR3 size: 15 residues. V lost 8 bases and J lost 4, with 20 bases in between. Germline loops: CDR1 MGHRA, CDR2 YSYEKL. The CDR3 loop is CASSKGRSLTYGYTF. DNA for the CDR3: TGCGCCAGCTCTAAGGGCCGGAGTCTAACCTATGGCTACACCTTC.

The V and J genes are TRBV12-3 or TRBV12-4 and TRBJ1-2, with D unclear. Deletions cut 4 bases from V and 7 bases from J, with 19 bases between. The CDR3 extends over 15 amino acids. In DNA form, the CDR3 reads TGTGCCAGCAGTTGGGAAGGACGGCCCGCCTTTGGCTACACCTTC. This translates into CASSWEGRPAFGYTF.

The chain employs TRBV4-1 and TRBJ2-1, with D possibly matching TRBD2 (5 bases). CDR3 size: 16 residues. V lost 3 bases and J 6 bases, leaving 18 bases between the germline ends. Germline V gives CDR1 MGHRA, CDR2 YSYEKL. As DNA, the CDR3 is TGCGCCAGCAGCCATTGGACTGGCCTCCCCCGCAATGAGCAGTTCTTC. Translated, it gives CASSHWTGLPRNEQFF.

This clonotype was seen only a few times. The chain recombines TRBV29-1 with TRBJ1-2, with unresolved D. CDR1 and CDR2 from the germline V gene are SQVTM and ANQGSEA. CDR3 length: 11 residues. V lost 4 bases to trimming and J lost 8 bases, with 11 bases between them. Here the CDR3 DNA reads TGCAGCGTTGTTGGAGGGAGAGGCTACACCTTC. This sequence encodes CSVVGGRGYTF.

In this sample, this clonotype turned up once. This chain uses TRBV4-1 with TRBJ1-5; D uncertain. V was clipped by 3 bases and J by 0 bases, with 9 bases between them. From germline, CDR1 is MGHRA and CDR2 YSYEKL. This CDR3 spans 15 amino acids. The CDR3 sequence: CASSHRSLSNQPQHF. The DNA of the CDR3 is TGCGCCAGCAGCCACCGTTCCCTTAGCAATCAGCCCCAGCATTTT.

The chain has TRBV9 and TRBJ2-7, with TRBD1 as a possible D gene (6 bases). The CDR3 is 14 amino acids. The germline V gene encodes CDR1 SGDLS and CDR2 YYNGEE. Trimming removed 2 bases from V and 0 bases from J, with 9 bases in between. In nucleotides, the CDR3 is TGTGCCAGCAGCGTCACAGGGACCTCCTACGAGCAGTACTTC. Translation gives CASSVTGTSYEQYF.

This clonotype has just a few counts. This sequence joins TRBV5-4 and TRBJ1-2; D is uncertain. CDR1 and CDR2 (germline): SGHNT, YYREEE (reference sequence). V was trimmed by 3 bases and J by 3 bases, leaving 9 bases between them. This CDR3 has 13 residues. CDR3 DNA: TGTGCCAGCAGCTCGAAGAGTGACTATGGCTACACCTTC. It translates to CASSSKSDYGYTF.

This clonotype occurred many times. The chain links TRBV7-3 to TRBJ2-7; 13 bases are a match to TRBD2. The ends lost 1 base at V and 2 bases at J; junction bases unmatched: 2. Germline V gene lookup returns CDR1 SGHTA and CDR2 FQGTGA. This CDR3 region has 16 residues. The DNA of the CDR3 is TGTGCCAGCAGCTTAAGGGGACTAGCGGGGCCCTACGAGCAGTACGTC. Amino acid sequence: CASSLRGLAGPYEQYV.

The chain is built from TRBV10-3 and TRBJ1-6; a weak D match, TRBD1 (5 bases). The CDR3 spans 14 residues. Germline CDR1 is ENHRY and CDR2 is SYGVKD. The V end was cut by 6 bases, the J end by 0 bases, with 6 bases between. The CDR3 nucleotides read TGTGCCATCAGGACAGCCTCCTATAATTCACCCCTCCACTTT. This sequence encodes CAIRTASYNSPLHF.

This clonotype was counted a few times. V and J are TRBV12-3 or TRBV12-4 and TRBJ1-1, with no clear D. V was cut by 6 bases and J by 5 bases, with 25 bases left in between. CDR3 size: 17 residues. The CDR3 coding sequence is TGTGCCAGCAGCCTATTCCCACCCTCTGCAGGAAAAACTGAAGCTTTCTTT. Its protein product is CASSLFPPSAGKTEAFF.

J is TRBJ2-7 and V is TRBV11-3, with TRBD2 identical over 8 bases. J gave up 3 bases and V 5 bases, and 6 bases lay outside the gene matches. The CDR3 is 14 residues long. The germline CDR1 and CDR2 sequences are SGHNT and YENEEA. CDR3 DNA: TGTGCCAGCAGCCTCGGGGGGGTTGGCTACGAGCAGTACTTC. Translated: CASSLGGVGYEQYF.

This clonotype was seen only a few times. The rearrangement joins TRBV13 to TRBJ1-6, with D possibly being TRBD1 (5 bases). CDR1 and CDR2 from the germline V gene are PRHDT and FYEKMQ (reference sequence). The CDR3 is 16 amino acids. V was pared by 5 bases and J by 0 bases, with 11 bases between. The CDR3 DNA follows: TGTGCCAGCAGCGCCGGGACTTTCTCCTATAATTCACCCCTCCACTTT. It yields the protein CASSAGTFSYNSPLHF.

This clonotype has only a few counts. The chain joins TRBV5-1 to TRBJ2-7; 8 nucleotides align to TRBD2. CDR1 and CDR2 (germline): SGHRS, YFSETQ. The CDR3 sequence is 13 residues long. Germline trimming cut 0 bases from V and 7 bases from J; bases unmatched to any gene: 3. In DNA form, the CDR3 reads TGCGCCAGCAGCTTGGTCGGGGGGGGTGAGCAGTACGTC. Its protein product is CASSLVGGGEQYV.

Written as DNA, the CDR3 is TGTGCCAGCAGCGCCCCTACCGGGGGGTGGGAGACCCAGTACTTC. This gives the protein CASSAPTGGWETQYF. V is TRBV7-9 and J is TRBJ2-5, with 7 bases that match TRBD2. V trimming: 5 bases; J trimming: 5 bases; junction bases outside the gene matches: 11. The CDR3 is 15 residues long. Germline lookup yields CDR1 SEHNR and CDR2 FQNEAQ (reference sequence).

The chain joins TRBV7-9 to TRBJ1-1, with 7 bases identical to TRBD1. Germline trimming cut 7 bases from V and 1 base from J; bases unmatched to any gene: 9. Germline lookup yields CDR1 SEHNR and CDR2 FQNEAQ (reference sequence). The CDR3 loop spans 15 amino acids. The CDR3 nucleotides are TGTGCCAGCAACGGGCAGGGGGTCAGGAACACTGAAGCTTTCTTT. Translation: CASNGQGVRNTEAFF.

This clonotype has ten or more counts. The V and J genes are TRBV12-3 or TRBV12-4 and TRBJ2-3, with D unclear. Trimming stripped 10 bases from V and 0 bases from J, with 14 bases between. This CDR3 comprises 14 residues. The CDR3 sequence is CATHGRMSTDTQYF. The CDR3 nucleotides read TGTGCCACCCATGGACGTATGAGCACAGATACGCAGTATTTT.

This sequence joins TRBV7-8 and TRBJ2-2; D is unclear. V lost 5 bases to trimming and J lost 5 bases, with 18 bases between them. CDR3 size: 16 residues. CDR1 SGHVS and CDR2 FQNEAQ come from the germline V gene. The CDR3, as DNA: TGTGCCAGCAGCCTCCCCCCGGCGGTACTAACCGGGGAGCTGTTTTTT. Translation gives CASSLPPAVLTGELFF. The variable domain in full, with the rest retrieved from reference TRBV7-8 and TRBJ2-2, is GAGVSQSPRYKVAKRGQDVALRCDPISGHVSLFWYQQALGQGPEFLTYFQNEAQLDKSGLPSDRFFAERPEGSVSTLKIQRTQQEDSAVYLCASSLPPAVLTGELFFGEGSRLTVL.

This clonotype was observed a few times. This rearrangement joins TRBV6-1 to TRBJ1-5, with D maybe TRBD1 (6 bases). Trimming left V 6 bases short and J 7 bases short, with 19 bases between. This CDR3 region has 15 residues. The germline V gene encodes CDR1 MNHNS and CDR2 SASEGT. The CDR3 loop reads CASSRSNRVDQPQHF. For the CDR3, the DNA is TGTGCCAGCAGCCGCAGTAACAGGGTGGACCAGCCCCAGCATTTT.

V and J are TRBV2 and TRBJ2-1, with TRBD2 matching over 10 bases. V lost 7 bases, J lost 2 bases, and 11 bases stayed unmatched. The CDR3 sequence is 17 residues long. Germline assignment: CDR1 SNHLY and CDR2 FYNNEI. CDR3 amino acids: CASKEVAGGPTYNEQFF. In nucleotides, the CDR3 is TGTGCCAGCAAGGAGGTAGCGGGGGGACCCACCTACAATGAGCAGTTCTTC.

CDR3 loop: CASSPDGSDNEQFF. The CDR3 nucleotides read TGTGCCAGCAGCCCAGACGGCAGCGACAATGAGCAGTTCTTC. The J gene is TRBJ2-1, the V gene TRBV7-3; D is uncertain. The germline V gene encodes CDR1 SGHTA and CDR2 FQGTGA. Trimming pared 5 bases from V and 5 bases from J, leaving 13 bases between. CDR3 length equals 14 residues.